This T cell receptor (beta chain) stems from a study of blood T cell repertoires in COVID-19. Study context: T cells, B-cell-depleted T cells, or PBMCs provided the cDNA or gDNA that served as material.

This clone was recorded a few times. A Seattle source enrolled patients during active infection and followed them longitudinally. In the original analysis: From reference gene primer amplification, estimates of nucleated cell counts were derived. Generated by immunoSEQ multiplex PCR, the TCRdb table keeps only in-frame clones and is missing some. V, J and clone size are those of that table, while D and trimming were read from the DNA. The data hold approximately 210,000 clones, with around four fifths observed a single time. The sequence derives from a man in his fifties or sixties with COVID-19, enrolled during active disease. Input material: peripheral blood.

The CDR3 reads CASSMLPPGSEAFF. In DNA form, the CDR3 reads TGTGCCAGTAGTATGTTGCCCCCGGGGAGTGAAGCTTTCTTT. V is TRBV19 and J is TRBJ1-1; D remains ambiguous. The CDR3 runs 14 residues. The V end lost 3 bases, the J end lost 7 bases, and 15 bases lay between the germline ends. Germline V gives CDR1 LNHDA, CDR2 SQIVND (reference sequence).